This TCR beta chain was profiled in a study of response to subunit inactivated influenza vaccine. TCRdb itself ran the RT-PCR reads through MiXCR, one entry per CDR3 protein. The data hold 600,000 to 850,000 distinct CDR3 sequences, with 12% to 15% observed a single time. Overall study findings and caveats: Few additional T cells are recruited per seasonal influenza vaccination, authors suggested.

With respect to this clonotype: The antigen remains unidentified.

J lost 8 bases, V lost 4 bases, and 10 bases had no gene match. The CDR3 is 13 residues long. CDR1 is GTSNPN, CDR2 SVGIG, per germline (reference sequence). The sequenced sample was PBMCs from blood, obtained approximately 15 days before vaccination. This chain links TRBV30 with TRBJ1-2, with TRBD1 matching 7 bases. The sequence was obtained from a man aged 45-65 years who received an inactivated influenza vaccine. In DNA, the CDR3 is TGTGCCTGGAACCGAGACAGGGCCAAAGGCTACACCTTC. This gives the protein CAWNRDRAKGYTF.